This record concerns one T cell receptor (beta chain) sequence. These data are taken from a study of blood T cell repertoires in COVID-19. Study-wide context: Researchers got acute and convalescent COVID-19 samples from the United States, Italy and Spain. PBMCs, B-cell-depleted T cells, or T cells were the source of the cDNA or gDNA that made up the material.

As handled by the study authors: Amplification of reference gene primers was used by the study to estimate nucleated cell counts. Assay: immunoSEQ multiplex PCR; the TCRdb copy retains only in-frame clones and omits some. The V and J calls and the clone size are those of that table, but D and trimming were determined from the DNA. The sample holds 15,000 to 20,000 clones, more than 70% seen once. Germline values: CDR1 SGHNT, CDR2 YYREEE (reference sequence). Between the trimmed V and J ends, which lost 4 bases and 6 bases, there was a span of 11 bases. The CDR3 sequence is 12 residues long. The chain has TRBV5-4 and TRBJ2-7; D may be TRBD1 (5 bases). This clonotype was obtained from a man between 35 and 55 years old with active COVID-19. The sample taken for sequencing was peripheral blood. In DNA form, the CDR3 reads TGTGCCAGCAGCGTAGCAGGGTCCGAGCAGTACTTC. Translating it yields CASSVAGSEQYF.